Presented here are 24 T cell receptor beta chains from one specimen sequenced in a study of shared clonotypes between healthy human individuals. Assay used: immunoSEQ multiplex PCR; TCRdb lists only in-frame clones, some missing. The data show around 980,000 clones, with 75% to 85% seen just once and 0.55% to 0.7% held by the top ten. Sequenced input: memory CD4+ T cells from PBMCs. Described subset: CD45RA-negative fraction. The receptors were gathered from a man aged 18 to 30 in good health. Some clones in this sample may be carry-over from other donors' samples.

This rearrangement joins TRBV5-1 to TRBJ1-5, with 7 bases aligning to TRBD1. J gave up 5 bases and V 0 bases, and 5 bases lay outside the gene matches. The CDR3 runs 15 residues. CDR1 SGHRS and CDR2 YFSETQ come from the germline V gene. CDR3 residues: CASSLGGGTDQPQHF. Here the CDR3 DNA reads TGCGCCAGCAGCTTGGGAGGGGGCACCGATCAGCCCCAGCATTTT.

V is TRBV7-2 and J is TRBJ1-3; 11 bases map to TRBD1. The CDR3 totals 16 residues. Trimming cost V 5 bases and J 0 bases; bases outside gene matches: 3. CDR1 and CDR2 from the germline V gene are SGHTA and FQGNSA. This chain's CDR3 is CASSGQGAGSGNTIYF. CDR3 in DNA: TGTGCCAGCAGCGGACAGGGGGCAGGCTCTGGAAACACCATATATTTT.

This chain uses TRBV28 with TRBJ2-3; possible D gene TRBD1, 5 bases. Per germline, CDR1 MDHEN and CDR2 SYDVKM. Trimming removed 7 bases at V and 4 bases at J, with 9 bases between. CDR3 size: 12 residues. The CDR3 region has the DNA TGTGCCAGCAATTCAGGGCCAGATACGCAGTATTTT. It encodes CASNSGPDTQYF.

This clone was counted between two and nine times. This sequence joins TRBV28 and TRBJ1-5; TRBD1 is a possible D gene (5 bases). The CDR3 length is 14 residues. The germline gives CDR1 MDHEN, CDR2 SYDVKM. The V end lost 6 bases, the J end lost 3 bases, and 12 bases lay between the germline ends. Here the CDR3 DNA reads TGTGCCAGCAGCTGGGGACGGGACAATCAGCCCCAGCATTTT. The encoded protein is CASSWGRDNQPQHF.

The gene calls are TRBV2 and TRBJ1-4; tentative D call: TRBD1 (5 bases). The germline V and J ends were trimmed by 7 bases and 8 bases, with 20 bases remaining between them. The CDR3 consists of 15 residues. Germline V lookup: CDR1 SNHLY, CDR2 FYNNEI. The CDR3 spells CASTRDGRRGEKLFF. The CDR3, as DNA: TGTGCCAGCACCCGGGACGGCCGACGAGGGGAAAAACTGTTTTTT.

This sequence joins TRBV6-5 and TRBJ1-6; D call uncertain. V was clipped by 3 bases and J by 5 bases, with 14 bases between them. Looked up from germline, CDR1 is MNHEY and CDR2 is SVGAGI. The CDR3 totals 16 residues. The CDR3, as DNA: TGTGCCAGCAGTTATCGGCCCCATGGGGATAATTCACCCCTCCACTTT. This gives the protein CASSYRPHGDNSPLHF.

As concerns this clone: The same CDR3 arises from other DNA sequences in this sample as well. The chain uses TRBV5-1 and TRBJ2-5; D perhaps matches TRBD2 (6 bases). The V end was cut by 1 base, the J end by 5 bases, with 9 bases between. This CDR3 is 13 amino acids long. The germline V gene has CDR1 SGHRS and CDR2 YFSETQ. CDR3: CASSLTSRETQYF. As DNA, the CDR3 is TGCGCCAGCAGCTTGACTAGCAGGGAGACCCAGTACTTC. Using reference TRBV5-1 and TRBJ2-5 for the parts outside the CDR3, the full variable domain is KAGVTQTPRYLIKTRGQQVTLSCSPISGHRSVSWYQQTPGQGLQFLFEYFSETQRNKGNFPGRFSGRQFSNSRSEMNVSTLELGDSALYLCASSLTSRETQYFGPGTRLLVL.

V usage is TRBV5-1 and J usage is TRBJ2-7; D gene uncertain. V lost 3 bases and J lost 1, with 17 bases in between. The CDR3 contains 16 residues. Germline lookup yields CDR1 SGHRS and CDR2 YFSETQ. The CDR3 DNA reads TGCGCCAGCAGCTCTGGAGTCTGGACCCCTTCCTACGAGCAGTACTTC. This encodes CASSSGVWTPSYEQYF.

This chain connects TRBV15 to TRBJ2-2, with 7 positions matching TRBD1. This CDR3 has 14 amino acids. Germline assignment: CDR1 LNHNV and CDR2 YYDKDF (reference sequence). V lost 3 bases, J lost 9 bases, and 7 bases stayed unmatched. The CDR3 here is CATSSLTGARELFF. CDR3 nucleotides: TGTGCCACCAGCAGCCTTACAGGGGCCAGGGAGCTGTTTTTT. The full variable domain, completed using reference TRBV15 and TRBJ2-2, is DAMVIQNPRYQVTQFGKPVTLSCSQTLNHNVMYWYQQKSSQAPKLLFHYYDKDFNNEADTPDNFQSRRPNTSFCFLDIRSPGLGDTAMYLCATSSLTGARELFFGEGSRLTVL.

As for this clone: This sample includes further DNA sequences coding for the same CDR3. V gene TRBV28 combines with J gene TRBJ2-7, with TRBD1 identical over 7 bases. J lost 0 bases, V lost 5 bases, and 4 bases had no gene match. CDR3 length: 14 residues. The V gene's germline CDR1 is MDHEN and CDR2 SYDVKM. Written as DNA, the CDR3 is TGTGCCAGCAGTCCTTGGACAGGCTCCTACGAGCAGTACTTC. It translates to CASSPWTGSYEQYF.

The chain couples TRBV9 to TRBJ2-2; 9 bases align to TRBD1. CDR3 length: 15 residues. CDR1 and CDR2 (germline): SGDLS, YYNGEE. Trimming took 4 bases from V and 5 from J; bases not matched to a gene: 6. The CDR3 nucleotides read TGTGCCAGCAGCCCAGGGACAGGGACGACCGGGGAGCTGTTTTTT. Protein product: CASSPGTGTTGELFF.

About this clone itself: The junction differs from germline at one of its ends, possibly a read error. V gene TRBV4-2 combines with J gene TRBJ2-7, with D hard to call. The CDR3 contains 16 residues. Germline V CDR1 and CDR2: LGHNA, YNFKEQ. The CDR3 bases are TGTGCCAGCAGCCAAGGTGCCGGAAGAACCTCCCACGAGCAGTACTTC. Translation: CASSQGAGRTSHEQYF.

The chain has TRBV11-1 and TRBJ2-7, with 10 bases identical to TRBD2. V was clipped by 5 bases and J by 5 bases; unmatched bases: 6. Germline CDR1 reads SGHAT; CDR2 reads FQDESV (reference sequence). The CDR3 consists of 14 residues. CDR3 protein: CASSPLAGQHEQYF. CDR3 bases: TGTGCCAGCAGCCCACTAGCGGGGCAGCACGAGCAGTACTTC.

This clone was seen a few times. This CDR3 is also generated by other DNA sequences in the sample. V gene TRBV27 combines with J gene TRBJ1-1; tentatively, D is TRBD1 (5 bases). Trimming took 5 bases from V and 3 from J, leaving 10 bases between them. The CDR3 has 13 amino acids. CDR1 and CDR2 (germline): MNHEY, SMNVEV (reference sequence). CDR3 sequence (DNA): TGTGCCAGCAGTCTTGGGGGGGACACTGAAGCTTTCTTT. This translates into CASSLGGDTEAFF.

The chain carries TRBV7-2 and TRBJ1-5, with D uncertain. Germline CDR1 reads SGHTA; CDR2 reads FQGNSA. The CDR3 has 14 residues. V was cut by 1 base and J by 6 bases, with 10 bases left in between. The chain's CDR3 is CASSLDPGGQPQHF. Here the CDR3 DNA reads TGTGCCAGCAGCTTAGACCCTGGAGGTCAGCCCCAGCATTTT. The full variable domain, in which reference TRBV7-2 and TRBJ1-5 provide the parts outside the CDR3, is GAGVSQSPSNKVTEKGKDVELRCDPISGHTALYWYRQSLGQGLEFLIYFQGNSAPDKSGLPSDRFSAERTGGSVSTLTIQRTQQEDSAVYLCASSLDPGGQPQHFGDGTRLSIL.

As concerns this clone: Other nucleotide sequences from this sample produce the same CDR3. This chain connects TRBV7-2 to TRBJ2-5; unclear D gene. The CDR3 consists of 14 residues. Per germline, CDR1 SGHTA and CDR2 FQGNSA. Deletions cut 2 bases from V and 3 bases from J, with 10 bases between. For the CDR3, the DNA is TGTGCCAGCAGCTTAAAAGGCAGAAAAGAGACCCAGTACTTC. Amino acids: CASSLKGRKETQYF.

V gene TRBV4-2 combines with J gene TRBJ2-6, with TRBD2 matching 7 bases. The CDR3 totals 22 residues. J lost 1 base, V lost 0 bases, and 18 bases had no gene match. The V gene's germline CDR1 is LGHNA and CDR2 YNFKEQ. CDR3 DNA sequence: TGTGCCAGCAGCCAAGATGTGCGCACTCAGCGGGATGGTCTATCTGGGGCCAACGTCCTGACTTTC. Encoded protein: CASSQDVRTQRDGLSGANVLTF.

V usage is TRBV5-6 and J usage is TRBJ1-2; 7 positions agree with TRBD1. The CDR3 consists of 15 residues. The junction had 10 bases not matched to a gene; V was cut back by 4 bases and J by 4 bases. The germline CDR1 and CDR2 sequences are SGHDT and YYEEEE. As DNA, the CDR3 is TGTGCCAGCAGCATTACAGGGGAGGGCGGCTATGGCTACACCTTC. Translating it yields CASSITGEGGYGYTF.

This clone was counted once. The chain links TRBV10-1 to TRBJ2-7; no clear D gene. Germline loops: CDR1 WNHNN, CDR2 SYGVQD (reference sequence). The CDR3 is made up of 16 amino acids. Trimming left V 4 bases short and J 2 bases short, with 18 bases between. The CDR3 sequence: CASSVNNLTATYEQYF. Here the CDR3 DNA reads TGCGCCAGCAGTGTGAACAACCTGACGGCGACCTACGAGCAGTACTTC.

In this sample, this clone turned up once. The V call is TRBV19, the J call TRBJ1-5; D possibly corresponds to TRBD1 (5 bases). Germline CDR1 is LNHDA and CDR2 is SQIVND (reference sequence). The CDR3 consists of 15 residues. The ends were cut back, 7 bases at V and 8 bases at J, with 21 bases in the middle. Here the CDR3 DNA reads TGTGCCAGTACCACCCAATGGGGCGGGTCGAAGCCCCAGCATTTT. This translates into CASTTQWGGSKPQHF.

The V and J genes are TRBV6-1 and TRBJ1-1, with 9 bases fitting TRBD1. The germline gives CDR1 MNHNS, CDR2 SASEGT. This CDR3 has 14 amino acids. The junction had 5 bases not matched to a gene; V was cut back by 6 bases and J by 3 bases. CDR3 sequence: CASRRDRDDTEAFF. CDR3 DNA: TGTGCCAGCAGGAGGGACAGGGACGACACTGAAGCTTTCTTT.

This rearrangement joins TRBV5-1 to TRBJ2-2, with 7 bases that match TRBD2. V was clipped by 4 bases and J by 4 bases; unmatched bases: 7. Germline values: CDR1 SGHRS, CDR2 YFSETQ. The CDR3 has 15 amino acids. For the CDR3, the DNA is TGCGCCAGCAGCGACCGGACGGGGGGCACCGGGGAGCTGTTTTTT. Its translation: CASSDRTGGTGELFF.

This rearrangement joins TRBV4-3 to TRBJ2-7; 12 positions match TRBD2. This CDR3 contains 15 residues. Per the germline V gene, CDR1 is LGHNA and CDR2 is YSLEER. The V gene end was trimmed by 4 bases and the J gene end by 1 base; junction bases not matched to a gene: 2. The CDR3, as DNA: TGCGCCAGCAGCCGTGGGACTAGCGGGTCCTACGAGCAGTACTTC. It specifies CASSRGTSGSYEQYF.

Comment on this clone: In the same sample, other DNA sequences code for this CDR3. The chain uses TRBV7-2 and TRBJ1-1; D is undetermined. CDR3 length: 13 residues. The V end was cut by 5 bases, the J end by 0 bases, with 7 bases between. CDR1 and CDR2 from the germline V gene are SGHTA and FQGNSA. Here the CDR3 reads CASSPRLNTEAFF. The CDR3 nucleotides are TGTGCCAGCAGCCCTCGTCTGAACACTGAAGCTTTCTTT. The whole variable domain, remainder taken from reference TRBV7-2 and TRBJ1-1, is GAGVSQSPSNKVTEKGKDVELRCDPISGHTALYWYRQSLGQGLEFLIYFQGNSAPDKSGLPSDRFSAERTGGSVSTLTIQRTQQEDSAVYLCASSPRLNTEAFFGQGTRLTVV.